The rows below give T cell receptor beta chains drawn from one sample of a study of CD8+ T cells in alopecia areata. Repertoires were generated with immunoSEQ multiplex PCR, while TCRdb's copy carries only in-frame clones and drops some. The top ten clones hold 12% of a sample with more than 90,000 clones, about 59% of them seen once. The sample was CD8+ T cells sorted from blood, taken at week 24, from a patient treated with tofacitinib. All receptors derive from a human donor with alopecia areata. The CDR3 runs from the conserved cysteine through the conserved F or W. A D gene is named only where the DNA matches it firmly. The size field is filled for only some rows; it gives once, few, many or a size class.

D gene,CDR3 length,V gene,J gene,clone size,CDR3 DNA,CDR3 protein
-,14,TRBV11-1,TRBJ2-3,-,TGTGCCAGCAGCTTAGCGAAGCTAAAAGATACGCAGTATTTT,CASSLAKLKDTQYF
-,13,TRBV7-9,TRBJ1-5,few,TGTGCCAGCAGCTTAGGCCTGGGCCAGCCCCAGCATTTT,CASSLGLGQPQHF
-,14,TRBV7-3,TRBJ1-5,-,TGTGCCAGCAGCTTAGTACAGGTTGGTCAGCCCCAGCATTTT,CASSLVQVGQPQHF
-,14,TRBV19,TRBJ2-1,few,TGTGCCAGTAGTATGGAGGGTTTCTACAATGAGCAGTTCTTC,CASSMEGFYNEQFF
TRBD1,15,TRBV7-9,TRBJ1-2,few,TGTGCCAGCAGCCCCGGGACAGCTATCAGCTATGGCTACACCTTC,CASSPGTAISYGYTF
-,15,TRBV4-3,TRBJ2-2,-,TGCGCCAGCAGCGCGCCGGGACAGAACACCGGGGAGCTGTTTTTT,CASSAPGQNTGELFF
-,16,TRBV18,TRBJ2-1,-,TGTGCCAGCTCATCAGACACAGACTCACCCGGGGATGAGCAGTTCTTC,CASSSDTDSPGDEQFF
-,14,TRBV13,TRBJ2-5,-,TGTGCCAGCAGCAGACACCGGGAACCGGAGACCCAGTACTTC,CASSRHREPETQYF
-,13,TRBV29-1,TRBJ2-7,-,TGCAGCGTTGAACCCGCGGACAGCTACGAGCAGTACTTC,CSVEPADSYEQYF
TRBD1,15,TRBV7-9,TRBJ2-7,few,TGTGCCAGCAGCTATCCGGGACAGGGGGGATACGAGCAGTACTTC,CASSYPGQGGYEQYF
TRBD2,16,TRBV5-4,TRBJ2-5,few,TGTGCCAGCAGCCCAGGACTAGCGGAAAGCCAAGAGACCCAGTACTTC,CASSPGLAESQETQYF
-,14,TRBV19,TRBJ1-5,-,TGTGCCAGTAGTATTAGGGATAGCAATCAGCCCCAGCATTTT,CASSIRDSNQPQHF
TRBD1,13,TRBV13,TRBJ2-7,few,TGTGCCAGCACCCGGGACAGGGCCTACGAGCAGTACTTC,CASTRDRAYEQYF
TRBD1,14,TRBV25-1,TRBJ1-5,-,TGTGCCAGCAGGATACAGGGGGCGAAGCAGCCCCAGCATTTT,CASRIQGAKQPQHF
TRBD1,14,TRBV27,TRBJ1-2,-,TGTGCCAGCAGTTCACAGGGGGCGGACTATGGCTACACCTTC,CASSSQGADYGYTF
TRBD2,15,TRBV6-5,TRBJ2-5,-,TGTGCCAGCAGCCAGACTAGCGGGGGGCCGGAGACCCAGTACTTC,CASSQTSGGPETQYF
TRBD1,14,TRBV6-5,TRBJ1-1,once,TGTGCCAGCACTGAGGACAGGGCCAACACTGAAGCTTTCTTT,CASTEDRANTEAFF
-,13,TRBV13,TRBJ2-7,-,TGTGCCAGCAGCTATTACGAGGGTCGCGAGCAGTACTTC,CASSYYEGREQYF
-,14,TRBV25-1,TRBJ2-5,few,TGTGCCAGCAGTGAATCGGGGCTACAAGAGACCCAGTACTTC,CASSESGLQETQYF
-,14,TRBV9,TRBJ2-2,-,TGTGCCAGCAGCGCCGCTCGGAGCGCCGGGGAGCTGTTTTTT,CASSAARSAGELFF
-,14,TRBV6-1,TRBJ2-7,-,TGTGCCAGCAGTGAGTCGGACAGTCCCATCGAGCAGTACTTC,CASSESDSPIEQYF
-,13,TRBV11-2,TRBJ2-1,few,TGTGCCAGCAGCTTAGGAGGGCAGGTTGAGCAGTTCTTC,CASSLGGQVEQFF
-,13,TRBV27,TRBJ1-1,-,TGTGCCAGCACCGAGGGGGTGAACACTGAAGCTTTCTTT,CASTEGVNTEAFF
TRBD1,14,TRBV2,TRBJ1-1,few,TGTGCCAGCAGTCAGGGACAGACGAACACTGAAGCTTTCTTT,CASSQGQTNTEAFF
-,14,TRBV5-6,TRBJ2-7,-,TGTGCCAGCAGCCCGTTCGGGGGTCACTACGAGCAGTACTTC,CASSPFGGHYEQYF
-,15,TRBV27,TRBJ1-1,-,TGTGCCAGCAGTATCGGACAGCCAGGGGTCACTGAAGCTTTCTTT,CASSIGQPGVTEAFF
-,14,TRBV9,TRBJ1-1,-,TGTGCCAGCAGCGTAAGTGATGCTTACACTGAAGCTTTCTTT,CASSVSDAYTEAFF
-,15,TRBV2,TRBJ1-2,-,TGTGCCAGCAGTAACGTATTGGACAGCATATATGGCTACACCTTC,CASSNVLDSIYGYTF
-,13,TRBV6-5,TRBJ2-3,-,TGTGCCAGCAGTCTCCCAGAGGCGGATACGCAGTATTTT,CASSLPEADTQYF
-,15,TRBV7-9,TRBJ2-1,-,TGTGCCAGCAGCCCTTTGGGGGACTCCTACAATGAGCAGTTCTTC,CASSPLGDSYNEQFF
-,11,TRBV29-1,TRBJ2-7,-,TGCAGCGTTGAAGACGGTAACGAGCAGTACTTC,CSVEDGNEQYF
TRBD2,16,TRBV9,TRBJ2-5,-,TGTGCCAGCAGCGTAGATCAAACTAGCGGGGAAGAGACCCAGTACTTC,CASSVDQTSGEETQYF
TRBD1,14,TRBV30,TRBJ2-3,-,TGTGCCTGGGCCAGGACAGGGAGCAGAGATACGCAGTATTTT,CAWARTGSRDTQYF
-,15,TRBV6-1,TRBJ2-7,-,TGTGCCAGCAGTGAAGGGCCAGGAACCCTCTACGAGCAGTACTTC,CASSEGPGTLYEQYF
TRBD2,16,TRBV9,TRBJ2-2,-,TGTGCCAGCAGCGTGCCGACTAGCGGGGGAGCCGGGGAGCTGTTTTTT,CASSVPTSGGAGELFF
-,13,TRBV4-1,TRBJ1-5,few,TGCGCCAGCAGCCAAGAAGGTGGTCAGCCCCAGCATTTT,CASSQEGGQPQHF
TRBD1,15,TRBV9,TRBJ2-5,-,TGTGCCAGCAGTCCACGGACAGGGTGGGGAGAGACCCAGTACTTC,CASSPRTGWGETQYF
-,14,TRBV6-5,TRBJ2-7,-,TGTGCCAGCAGTTACGGGGGCGACATCTACGAGCAGTACTTC,CASSYGGDIYEQYF
TRBD2,16,TRBV30,TRBJ2-3,-,TGTGCCCGACACTTACTAGCGGGGGCTGGGACAGATACGCAGTATTTT,CARHLLAGAGTDTQYF
-,14,TRBV6-5,TRBJ1-2,-,TGTGCCAGCAGTTACGACGTAGGGACGGATGGCTACACCTTC,CASSYDVGTDGYTF
-,12,TRBV2,TRBJ2-1,-,TGTGCCAGCTTCTCTTGGGATAATGAGCAGTTCTTC,CASFSWDNEQFF
-,13,TRBV5-6,TRBJ2-3,few,TGTGCCAGCAGCGACGGGGACGGAGATACGCAGTATTTT,CASSDGDGDTQYF
-,12,TRBV9,TRBJ2-1,-,TGTGCCAGCAGCGTAGAAGCTAATGAGCAGTTCTTC,CASSVEANEQFF
-,13,TRBV27,TRBJ2-1,-,TGTGCCAGCAGTCCCTACGAGCACAATGAGCAGTTCTTC,CASSPYEHNEQFF
TRBD1,14,TRBV27,TRBJ1-4,-,TGTGCCAGCAGTTCCCGGGACAGTAATGAAAAACTGTTTTTT,CASSSRDSNEKLFF
-,14,TRBV23-1,TRBJ1-2,few,TGCGCCAGCAGTCAATCAGGATCCGCCACGGGCTACACCTTC,CASSQSGSATGYTF
-,16,TRBV5-1,TRBJ2-1,-,TGCGCCAGCAGCTTGCTGGGTCGAGGAAATACAGATGAGCAGTTCTTC,CASSLLGRGNTDEQFF
TRBD1,15,TRBV9,TRBJ1-3,-,TGTGCCAGCAGCTTGGGACAGTCCTCTGGAAACACCATATATTTT,CASSLGQSSGNTIYF
TRBD1,14,TRBV5-6,TRBJ1-5,-,TGTGCCAGCAGCTTGCGAGGGGGCGGGCAGCCCCAGCATTTT,CASSLRGGGQPQHF
-,13,TRBV7-3,TRBJ2-7,few,TGTGCCAGCTCTAGTAGGGGGACCTACGAGCAGTACTTC,CASSSRGTYEQYF
-,16,TRBV4-3,TRBJ1-4,few,TGCGCCAGCAGCCAAGAGCGGGCAGGCTCTAATGAAAAACTGTTTTTT,CASSQERAGSNEKLFF
-,11,TRBV13,TRBJ2-5,few,TGTGCCAGCAGCTTAGAGGCTGTCCAGTACTTC,CASSLEAVQYF
TRBD1,11,TRBV19,TRBJ2-7,hyperexpanded,TGTGCCAGTACTACAGGGGGGGAGCAGTACTTC,CASTTGGEQYF
TRBD1,14,TRBV19,TRBJ2-5,few,TGTGCCAGTGAAGAGACAGGGGGCGAAGAGACCCAGTACTTC,CASEETGGEETQYF